The T cell receptor beta chain under discussion was sequenced for a study of early T cells in non-severe SARS-CoV-2 infection. The table lists this clonotype with a few counts. TCRdb re-called the 5' RACE reads with MiXCR, one entry per CDR3 protein. Of about 64,000 distinct CDR3 sequences listed, almost 9% are singletons. V was shortened by 2 bases and J by 1 base, with 12 bases between the two germline ends. CDR1 and CDR2 from the germline V gene are SGHTA and FQGNSA. The CDR3 is made up of 16 amino acids. The receptor comes from an adult who was a healthcare worker with PCR-confirmed SARS-CoV-2 infection or an uninfected control (not recorded which). This material consisted of whole blood, taken at baseline. The V and J genes are TRBV7-2 and TRBJ2-1; either TRBD1 or TRBD2 may supply D (5 bases each). The CDR3 bases are TGTGCCAGCAGCTTATATTGGGGGAGATCCTACAATGAGCAGTTCTTC. It specifies CASSLYWGRSYNEQFF.